One sample yielded the 13 T cell receptor beta chains listed below, sequenced in a study of T cell repertoires in cytomegalovirus infection. Each CDR3 protein gets one entry after TCRdb re-called the reads with MiXCR. Among 630,000 or so distinct CDR3 sequences listed, about 24% were seen once. The sequenced sample consisted of CD8+ T cells from PBMCs. These receptors all come from a human donor in good health (CMV status not recorded). Some clones in this sample may be carry-over from other donors' samples.

Worth noting for this clonotype: A single base separates this from a much larger clone, so it may be a read error. V gene TRBV28 combines with J gene TRBJ1-6, with 7 bases that match TRBD1. The length of the CDR3 is 13 residues. V lost 10 bases and J lost 8; bases outside the gene matches: 8. Germline values: CDR1 MDHEN, CDR2 SYDVKM. The CDR3 DNA reads as TGTGCCAACAAGGGGACAGCTGATTCACCCCTCCACTTT. Translating it yields CANKGTADSPLHF. Drawing the rest from reference TRBV28 and TRBJ1-6, the complete variable domain is DVKVTQSSRYLVKRTGEKVFLECVQDMDHENMFWYRQDPGLGLRLIYFSYDVKMKEKGDIPEGYSVSREKKERFSLILESASTNQTSMYLCANKGTADSPLHFGNGTRLTVT.

The chain has TRBV2 and TRBJ2-3; TRBD2 matches at 7 bases. Germline CDR1 and CDR2: SNHLY and FYNNEI. Unmatched junction bases numbered 4, after V lost 8 bases and J lost 2 bases. This CDR3 is 13 amino acids long. This chain's CDR3 is CASAGLYTDTQYF. Written as DNA, the CDR3 is TGTGCCAGCGCGGGACTATACACAGATACGCAGTATTTT.

This clonotype was recorded a few times. The V and J genes are TRBV4-3 and TRBJ2-7, with 11 bases that match TRBD1. V gave up 4 bases and J gave up 0 bases; unmatched junction bases: 5. This CDR3 spans 16 amino acids. In germline, CDR1 is LGHNA, CDR2 YSLEER. DNA for the CDR3: TGCGCCAGCAGCCGTCCCGGGACAGGGGGCTCCTACGAGCAGTACGTC. Translated, it gives CASSRPGTGGSYEQYV.

This clonotype occurred many times. The CDR3 reads CASSASGGGNNEQFF. The CDR3 DNA sequence: TGTGCCAGCAGCGCAAGCGGGGGGGGGAACAATGAGCAGTTCTTC. V and J are TRBV7-6 and TRBJ2-1, with TRBD2 matching over 10 bases. There are 15 residues in the CDR3. Germline CDR1 reads SGHVS; CDR2 reads FNYEAQ. The trim removed 5 bases at V and 5 bases at J, leaving 6 bases unmatched.

This clonotype was observed a handful of times. This rearrangement joins TRBV2 to TRBJ2-5; 8 bases match TRBD2. CDR1 SNHLY and CDR2 FYNNEI come from the germline V gene. The junction had 7 bases not matched to a gene; V was cut back by 4 bases and J by 0 bases. This CDR3 comprises 16 residues. CDR3 sequence: CASSVDPAGDQETQYF. The CDR3 DNA reads as TGTGCCAGCAGTGTTGACCCAGCGGGAGACCAAGAGACCCAGTACTTC.

This clonotype was observed at least ten times. The chain couples TRBV27 to TRBJ1-6, with a tentative D call TRBD1 (5 bases). Germline V lookup: CDR1 MNHEY, CDR2 SMNVEV (reference sequence). The CDR3 runs to 15 residues. Trimming cost V 1 base and J 7 bases, with 11 bases left between them. The CDR3 DNA is TGTGCCAGCAGTTTATTGGGGGGTATCAATTCACCCCTCCACTTT. This gives the protein CASSLLGGINSPLHF.

The sample holds a few counts of this clonotype. The J gene is TRBJ2-5, the V gene TRBV28; D is unresolved. The ends were cut back, 1 base at V and 5 bases at J, with 11 bases in the middle. In germline, CDR1 is MDHEN, CDR2 SYDVKM. The CDR3 sequence is 14 residues long. The CDR3: CASSLFGREETQYF. As DNA, the CDR3 is TGTGCCAGCAGTTTATTCGGCCGTGAGGAGACCCAGTACTTC.

The chain links TRBV28 to TRBJ1-1; a possible D gene is TRBD1 (6 bases). Germline V CDR1 and CDR2: MDHEN, SYDVKM. This CDR3 contains 13 residues. Trimming shortened V by 5 bases and J by 7 bases, and 14 bases separated the two germline ends. The CDR3 sequence: CASSPLDSLEAFF. In DNA form, the CDR3 reads TGTGCCAGCAGTCCATTGGACAGCCTTGAAGCTTTCTTT.

The chain carries TRBV10-3 and TRBJ2-2; 7 nucleotides line up with TRBD1. J gave up 8 bases and V 7 bases, and 4 bases lay outside the gene matches. Germline CDR1 and CDR2: ENHRY and SYGVKD. The CDR3 spans 12 residues. In DNA form, the CDR3 reads TGTGCCATCACGACAGGGAAGGGGGAGCTGTTTTTT. Its translation is CAITTGKGELFF.

The table lists this clonotype with a few counts. The chain employs TRBV2 and TRBJ1-1; D unresolved. Trimming shortened V by 7 bases and J by 4 bases, and 16 bases separated the two germline ends. This CDR3 region has 14 residues. CDR1 is SNHLY, CDR2 FYNNEI, per germline. The CDR3 is CASKDLNSVTEAFF. The CDR3 DNA reads TGTGCCAGCAAGGATCTGAATTCGGTCACTGAAGCTTTCTTT.

This clonotype was counted ten times or more. The chain carries TRBV7-8 and TRBJ1-2; a possible D gene is TRBD1 (6 bases). The V gene's germline CDR1 is SGHVS and CDR2 FQNEAQ. V shed 4 bases and J shed 4 bases, with 13 bases lying between them. CDR3 length equals 14 residues. CDR3 sequence (DNA): TGTGCCAGCAGCTCGCACAGGGTGGGCTATGGCTACACCTTC. It is translated as CASSSHRVGYGYTF.

This clonotype turned up a few times. J is TRBJ1-2 and V is TRBV10-3, with unresolved D. The CDR3 sequence is 11 residues long. Trimming removed 4 bases at V and 8 bases at J, with 8 bases between. In germline, CDR1 is ENHRY, CDR2 SYGVKD. In DNA, the CDR3 is TGTGCCATCAGTGGGCTTCGAGGCTACACCTTC. Its protein is CAISGLRGYTF.

In its sample, this clonotype was seen a few times. The chain is built from TRBV28 and TRBJ2-1; 7 nucleotides line up with TRBD1. V shed 4 bases and J 5 bases; nucleotides not matched to a gene: 5. The CDR3 has 14 residues. CDR1 is MDHEN, CDR2 SYDVKM, per germline. The CDR3 reads CASSSGTANNEQFF. The CDR3 DNA follows: TGTGCCAGCAGTTCTGGGACAGCCAACAATGAGCAGTTCTTC.